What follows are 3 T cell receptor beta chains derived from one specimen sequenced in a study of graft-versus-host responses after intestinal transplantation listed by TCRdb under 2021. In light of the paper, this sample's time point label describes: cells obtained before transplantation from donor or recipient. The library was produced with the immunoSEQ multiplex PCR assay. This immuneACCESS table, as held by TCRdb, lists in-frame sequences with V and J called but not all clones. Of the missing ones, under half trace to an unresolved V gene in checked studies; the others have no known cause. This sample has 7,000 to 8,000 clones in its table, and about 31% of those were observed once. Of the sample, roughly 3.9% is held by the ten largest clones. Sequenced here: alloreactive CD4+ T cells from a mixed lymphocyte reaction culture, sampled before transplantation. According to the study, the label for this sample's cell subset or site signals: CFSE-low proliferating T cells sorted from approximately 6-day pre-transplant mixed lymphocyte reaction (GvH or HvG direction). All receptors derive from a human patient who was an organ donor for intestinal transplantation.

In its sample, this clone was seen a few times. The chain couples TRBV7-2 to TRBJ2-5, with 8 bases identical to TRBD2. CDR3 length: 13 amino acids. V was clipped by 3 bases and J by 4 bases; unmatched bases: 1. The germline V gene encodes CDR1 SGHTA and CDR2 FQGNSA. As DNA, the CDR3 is TGTGCCAGCAGCTTGGGACTAGTAGAGACCCAGTACTTC. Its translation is CASSLGLVETQYF. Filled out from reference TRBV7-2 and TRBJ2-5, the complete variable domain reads GAGVSQSPSNKVTEKGKDVELRCDPISGHTALYWYRQSLGQGLEFLIYFQGNSAPDKSGLPSDRFSAERTGGSVSTLTIQRTQQEDSAVYLCASSLGLVETQYFGPGTRLLVL.

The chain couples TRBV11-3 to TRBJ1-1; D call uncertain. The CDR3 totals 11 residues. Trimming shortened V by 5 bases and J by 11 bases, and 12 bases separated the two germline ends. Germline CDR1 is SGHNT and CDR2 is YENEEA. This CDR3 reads CASSTAKTAFF. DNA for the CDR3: TGTGCCAGCAGCACCGCTAAAACGGCTTTCTTT.

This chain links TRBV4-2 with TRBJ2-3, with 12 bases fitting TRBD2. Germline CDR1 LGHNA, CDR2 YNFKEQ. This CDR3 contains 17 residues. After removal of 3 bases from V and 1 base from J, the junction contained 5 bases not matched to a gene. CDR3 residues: CASSHETSGRRTDTQYF. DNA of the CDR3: TGTGCCAGCAGCCACGAAACTAGCGGGAGGCGCACAGATACGCAGTATTTT.